Listed below are T cell receptor beta chains from one sample, sequenced in a study of control samples from healthy donors and cancer patients. Some clones are missing from TCRdb's copy, which holds only in-frame ones; the method was immunoSEQ multiplex PCR. The data show 80,000 to 85,000 clones, about 88% seen once. The source material was blood. These receptors were taken from a woman aged 50 to 60 in good health. Both conserved end residues are trimmed from each CDR3.

len	v_gene	j_gene	CDR3aa
11	TRBV5-1	TRBJ1-1	ASSSTENTEAF
13	TRBV5-4	TRBJ1-6	ASSLDQGRNSPLH
12	TRBV7-2	TRBJ2-5	ASSLREVQETQY
11	TRBV7-2	TRBJ1-1	ASSLVLNTEAF
12	TRBV11-2	TRBJ2-7	ASSVTGTGGEQY
11	TRBV3-1/TRBV3-2	TRBJ2-7	ASSQDYGYEQY
13	TRBV6-2/TRBV6-3	TRBJ1-2	ASSYSTAGWGGYT
11	TRBV7-8	TRBJ2-1	ASSSTGGHEQF
11	TRBV5-1	TRBJ2-7	ASSSLAEYEQY
11	TRBV6-1	TRBJ1-6	ASSDRGFSPLH
12	TRBV5-1	TRBJ1-4	ASSFSEGYEKLF
15	TRBV5-1	TRBJ2-3	ASSLDRFSSWGDTQY
10	TRBV6-6	TRBJ1-6	ASGTSNSPLH
11	TRBV12-3/TRBV12-4	TRBJ2-7	ASSLTWGDEQY
12	TRBV19	TRBJ1-2	ASSPDREGYGYT
11	TRBV2	TRBJ2-7	ASTAGGPYEQY
11	TRBV7-2	TRBJ1-5	ASSFSSRQPQH
14	TRBV19	TRBJ1-2	ASQVRGQGISGGYT
13	TRBV2	TRBJ1-3	ASSEVRGSGNTIY
12	TRBV3-1/TRBV3-2	TRBJ2-1	ASSVSSSYNEQF
13	TRBV5-1	TRBJ2-7	ASSFNQGVYYEQY
10	TRBV2	TRBJ2-7	ASTGTSYEQY
9	TRBV12-3/TRBV12-4	TRBJ1-1	ASRRNTEAF